This passage covers 5 T cell receptor beta chains from one sample sequenced in a study of T-cell reconstitution after alpha-beta-depleted transplantation in children. Molecular barcoding with unique molecular identifiers was used for the TCRbeta library. TCRdb independently ran MiXCR on the PCR reads; one entry per CDR3 protein. The table has around 420,000 distinct CDR3 sequences, around 15% seen once. The sample consisted of PBMCs, mostly from graft donor cells, taken 360 days after TCRalphabeta/CD19-depleted stem cell transplant. These receptors were taken from a boy under two years old who had a stem cell transplant for Wiskott-Aldrich syndrome, so the T cells may come from the graft donor.

This clonotype came up a few times. V gene TRBV11-2 combines with J gene TRBJ2-5; TRBD2 matches 13 bases. Looked up from germline, CDR1 is SGHAT and CDR2 is FQNNGV. The CDR3 extends over 16 amino acids. The V and J ends lost 5 bases and 5 bases, in that order; junction bases with no gene match: 8. CDR3 sequence: CASSPRLAGGFETQYF. CDR3 bases: TGTGCCAGCAGCCCAAGACTAGCGGGGGGTTTTGAGACCCAGTACTTC. Drawing the rest from reference TRBV11-2 and TRBJ2-5, the complete variable domain is EAGVAQSPRYKIIEKRQSVAFWCNPISGHATLYWYQQILGQGPKLLIQFQNNGVVDDSQLPKDRFSAERLKGVDSTLKIQPAKLEDSAVYLCASSPRLAGGFETQYFGPGTRLLVL.

This clonotype showed up just a few times. The gene calls are TRBV28 and TRBJ1-1, with TRBD1 identical over 7 bases. Germline trimming cut 4 bases from V and 9 bases from J; bases unmatched to any gene: 11. The CDR3 runs to 14 residues. Germline CDR1 reads MDHEN; CDR2 reads SYDVKM. The CDR3 DNA follows: TGTGCCAGCAGTTCACCACCGACAGGGTCGAAAGCTTTCTTT. It is translated as CASSSPPTGSKAFF.

This clonotype has at least ten counts. The chain recombines TRBV7-2 with TRBJ2-2; 7 bases match TRBD1. This CDR3 region has 15 residues. Per germline, CDR1 SGHTA and CDR2 FQGNSA. After removal of 5 bases from V and 4 bases from J, the junction contained 7 bases not matched to a gene. The CDR3 bases are TGTGCCAGCAGCGCAACGACAGGGTTCACCGGGGAGCTGTTTTTT. Protein product: CASSATTGFTGELFF.

This clonotype was counted only a few times. The J gene is TRBJ2-1, the V gene TRBV4-3, with D perhaps TRBD1 or TRBD2 (5 bases each). This CDR3 comprises 16 residues. Germline V CDR1 and CDR2: LGHNA, YSLEER. V lost 1 base to trimming and J lost 6 bases, with 16 bases between them. CDR3 region: CASSQVSGTRGNEQFF. CDR3 nucleotides: TGCGCCAGCAGCCAAGTATCGGGGACGAGAGGCAATGAGCAGTTCTTC.

This clonotype has more than one count but fewer than ten. The rearrangement uses TRBV5-1 and TRBJ2-2; 9 bases fit TRBD2. The length of the CDR3 is 16 residues. Germline assignment: CDR1 SGHRS and CDR2 YFSETQ. J was trimmed by 0 bases and V by 5 bases; bases with no gene match: 5. The CDR3 is CASRYLAGTNTGELFF. The CDR3 region has the DNA TGCGCCAGCAGATATCTAGCGGGGACGAACACCGGGGAGCTGTTTTTT. Drawing the rest from reference TRBV5-1 and TRBJ2-2, the complete variable domain is KAGVTQTPRYLIKTRGQQVTLSCSPISGHRSVSWYQQTPGQGLQFLFEYFSETQRNKGNFPGRFSGRQFSNSRSEMNVSTLELGDSALYLCASRYLAGTNTGELFFGEGSRLTVL.